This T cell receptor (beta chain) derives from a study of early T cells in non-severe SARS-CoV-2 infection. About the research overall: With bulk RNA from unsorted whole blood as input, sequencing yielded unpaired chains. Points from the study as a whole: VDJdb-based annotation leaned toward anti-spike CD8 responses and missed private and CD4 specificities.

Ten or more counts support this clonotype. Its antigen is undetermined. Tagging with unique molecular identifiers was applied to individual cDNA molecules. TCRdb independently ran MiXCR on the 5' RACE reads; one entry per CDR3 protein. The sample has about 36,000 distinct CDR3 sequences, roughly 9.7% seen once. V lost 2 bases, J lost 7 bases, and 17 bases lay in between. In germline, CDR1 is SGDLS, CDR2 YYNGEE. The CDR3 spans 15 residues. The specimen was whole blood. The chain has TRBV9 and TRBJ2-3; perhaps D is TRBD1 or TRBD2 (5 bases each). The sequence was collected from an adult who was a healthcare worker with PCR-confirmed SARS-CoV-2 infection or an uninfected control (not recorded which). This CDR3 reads CASSVSGDGWNTQYF. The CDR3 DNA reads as TGTGCCAGCAGCGTTTCCGGGGACGGTTGGAATACGCAGTATTTT.